This TCR beta chain is drawn from a study of metastatic and nonmetastatic thyroid tumors (dated by TCRdb to the early 2020s). Some background on the complete study: Repertoires were compared across peripheral blood and tumor or nodule tissue samples from malignant and benign thyroid patients. What the authors observed across the whole study: In both blood and tumor samples, malignant tumors were reported to have significantly higher TCR beta diversity than benign nodules.

None of the patients had been given any treatment before thyroid surgery. Patient clinical samples collected from 2012 to 2018 were retrospectively analysed using T-cell receptor beta sequencing. The library came from PCR. Sequencing instrument: Illumina HiSeq 4000. High-throughput sequencing was used to profile the TCR beta-chain CDR3 region of every patient. The original methods were these. Drawing on CDR3 differences between clinicopathological groups, the researchers built a classifier meant to tell apart patients with distant-metastatic papillary thyroid cancer. To measure repertoire diversity the researchers used the Shannon index, while the Morisita-Horn index served to gauge how similar the tumor and blood repertoires were. TCRdb trimmed the raw reads at Q25, called clones with MiXCR and kept productive beta chains. These V and J calls originate from TCRdb's pipeline instead of the authors' own analysis. This sample has some 27,000 clones in its table, and around 22% of those were observed once. The ten largest account for under 2.5% of the sample.

V drops 0 bases and J drops 2 bases, leaving 16 bases in between. CDR1 DFQATT and CDR2 SNEGSKA are derived from the germline V gene (reference sequence). The cysteine opens and the phenylalanine closes a CDR3 of 16 amino acids. CDR3 DNA is the only sequence kept; it has 48 bases, read in frame from the first base. Ten or more counts support this clone. This receptor's antigen is unknown. Nothing much larger sits one base from this clone, and base qualities are not available. Other DNA sequences in this sample translate to the same CDR3. The sequenced sample consisted of blood. The chain is encoded by TRBV20-1 joined to TRBJ2-5; TRBD2 might be the D gene, on 6 matching bases. The origin of this receptor is a female donor with papillary thyroid cancer or a benign thyroid nodule (not recorded which). Some clones in this sample may be carry-over from other donors' samples. The base sequence is TGCAGTGCTAGAGATGGTCGGGAGTGGAAACAAGAGACCCAGTACTTC. Translated, it reads CSARDGREWKQETQYF.